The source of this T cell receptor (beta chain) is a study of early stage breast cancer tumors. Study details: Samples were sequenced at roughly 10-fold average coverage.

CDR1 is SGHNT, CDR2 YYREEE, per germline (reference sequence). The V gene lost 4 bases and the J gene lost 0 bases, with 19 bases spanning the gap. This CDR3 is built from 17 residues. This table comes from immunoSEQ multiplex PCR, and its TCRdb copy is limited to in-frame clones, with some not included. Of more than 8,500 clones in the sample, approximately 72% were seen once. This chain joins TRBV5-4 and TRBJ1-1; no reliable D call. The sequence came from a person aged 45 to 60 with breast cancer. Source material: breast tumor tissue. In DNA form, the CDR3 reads TGTGCCAGCAGCCCGGGCGGGTACCAGAAGGTGAACACTGAAGCTTTCTTT. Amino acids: CASSPGGYQKVNTEAFF.